This T cell receptor (beta chain) was found in a study of control samples from healthy donors and cancer patients. V lost 3 bases and J lost 1, with 7 bases in between. Germline assignment: CDR1 LNHDA and CDR2 SQIVND (reference sequence). The CDR3 extends over 14 amino acids. Profiling relied on immunoSEQ multiplex PCR, and the TCRdb table lists in-frame clones only, not all of them. Among some 89,000 clones listed, about 83% were seen once. Sequencing was carried out using blood. This chain connects TRBV19 to TRBJ2-4, with D possibly being TRBD2 (5 bases). This receptor was identified in a woman aged 40 to 50 in good health. DNA of the CDR3: TGTGCCAGTAGTATTGGCGGGGCCAAAAACATTCAGTACTTC. It is translated as CASSIGGAKNIQYF.